Listed below are T cell receptor beta chains from one sample, sequenced in a study of cytomegalovirus exposure and HLA in healthy donors. Generated by immunoSEQ multiplex PCR, the TCRdb table keeps only in-frame clones and is missing some. The sample comprises fewer than 95,000 clones, 85% of which are singletons, and 7% to 8.5% rests with the top ten. Material: PBMCs. The origin of the receptors is a man between 35 and 55 years old in good health and CMV-seropositive. CDR3s include the opening cysteine and the closing phenylalanine or tryptophan. The D gene is left open where the match is weak. Clone size is stated in some rows and not others, as once, few, many or a class when expanded.

abundance | d_gene | j_gene | v_gene | CDR3nt | CDR3aa
. | . | TRBJ1-2 | TRBV7-8 | TGTGCCAGCAGCTTATTTTCAGGGGTTGACTATGGCTACACCTTC | CASSLFSGVDYGYTF
. | TRBD2 | TRBJ2-3 | TRBV30 | TGTGCCTGGAGTGGGGGACTAGCGGGGCGAAAAGATACGCAGTATTTT | CAWSGGLAGRKDTQYF
. | TRBD2 | TRBJ2-3 | TRBV6-5 | TGTGCCAGCAGTTACTCGGCGCTAGCGGGAGCCACGCAGTATTTT | CASSYSALAGATQYF
. | TRBD1 | TRBJ2-7 | TRBV6-6 | TGTGCCAGCAGTTACTCTGGACAGGGGTCCTACGAGCAGTACTTC | CASSYSGQGSYEQYF
. | . | TRBJ1-1 | TRBV5-6 | TGTGCCAGCAGCACCCCCCCGGGGTTGAACACTGAAGCTTTCTTT | CASSTPPGLNTEAFF
. | TRBD1 | TRBJ1-2 | TRBV6-6 | TGTGCCAGCAGTAGAACCCCCGGGACAGGGGATGGCTACACCTTC | CASSRTPGTGDGYTF
. | . | TRBJ2-5 | TRBV19 | TGTGCCAGTAGTATAGGGGGGCTTAGGAAAGAGACCCAGTACTTC | CASSIGGLRKETQYF
. | . | TRBJ2-7 | TRBV5-4 | TGTGCCAGCAGCTTGGACCAAGCTTACTCCTACGAGCAGTACTTC | CASSLDQAYSYEQYF
. | . | TRBJ1-4 | TRBV21-1 | TGTGCCAGCAGCAAGCCAAATTACAGGGTCTCAAATGAAAAACTGTTTTTT | CASSKPNYRVSNEKLFF
. | TRBD1 | TRBJ2-1 | TRBV5-1 | TGCGCCAGCAGCTTGGGTGGGACAGACCCCCTGAATGAGCAGTTCTTC | CASSLGGTDPLNEQFF
. | TRBD1 | TRBJ1-4 | TRBV5-1 | TGCGCCAGCAGCTTGGAGACAGGGAATGAAAAACTGTTTTTT | CASSLETGNEKLFF
. | . | TRBJ2-1 | TRBV28 | TGTGCCAGCAGTTTATCGACGGGGGTTTACAATGAGCAGTTCTTC | CASSLSTGVYNEQFF
. | TRBD2 | TRBJ2-1 | TRBV19 | TGTGCCAGTAGTATTTTTCTAGCGGGGGGGAATGAGCAGTTCTTC | CASSIFLAGGNEQFF
few | . | TRBJ2-1 | TRBV7-2 | TGTGCCAGCAGCTCACAGGGATTAGGTGAGCAGTTCTTC | CASSSQGLGEQFF
. | TRBD1 | TRBJ2-3 | TRBV5-1 | TGCGCCAGCAGCTTGTCCTCGACAGGGGTGAGCACAGATACGCAGTATTTT | CASSLSSTGVSTDTQYF
. | TRBD2 | TRBJ2-6 | TRBV5-4 | TGTGCCAGCAGCCCGGTGGGCAGGGAGGGCTCTGGGGCCAACGTCCTGACTTTC | CASSPVGREGSGANVLTF
. | . | TRBJ1-1 | TRBV19 | TGTGCCAGTAGTCAACAGGCGACGAACACTGAAGCTTTCTTT | CASSQQATNTEAFF
. | TRBD2 | TRBJ2-7 | TRBV5-1 | TGCGCCAGCAGCTTGGGACTAGCGGGAGCTCGCGACGAGCAGTACTTC | CASSLGLAGARDEQYF
few | TRBD2 | TRBJ2-3 | TRBV6-6 | TGTGCCAGCAGTCCCGGGGGGTACACAGATACGCAGTATTTT | CASSPGGYTDTQYF
. | TRBD1 | TRBJ2-7 | TRBV5-4 | TGTGCCAGCAACGGAGACAGGGGCCCCTACGAGCAGTACTTC | CASNGDRGPYEQYF
once | . | TRBJ1-3 | TRBV11-2 | TGTGCCAGCAGCCCACAGGTGACTGGAAACACCATATATTTT | CASSPQVTGNTIYF
. | . | TRBJ1-5 | TRBV6-1 | TGTGCCAGCAGTGAGCCGAGCGGGGTCAATCAGCCCCAGCATTTT | CASSEPSGVNQPQHF
. | TRBD2 | TRBJ2-5 | TRBV5-1 | TGCGCCAGCACCCAATCTAGCGGCCAAGAGACCCAGTACTTC | CASTQSSGQETQYF
. | TRBD1 | TRBJ2-3 | TRBV7-3 | TGTGCCAGCAGCCGCGACAGGGGGTCAGATACGCAGTATTTT | CASSRDRGSDTQYF
. | . | TRBJ2-3 | TRBV6-1 | TGTGCCAGCAGTGAAAGCGGGTCCCGCACAGATACGCAGTATTTT | CASSESGSRTDTQYF
few | TRBD1 | TRBJ1-4 | TRBV6-5 | TGTGCCAGCAGAGAATGGACAGGGGGAAATGAAAAACTGTTTTTT | CASREWTGGNEKLFF
. | TRBD1 | TRBJ1-2 | TRBV28 | TGTGCCAGCAGAGAACCGGGACAGGGGGTCCATGGCTACACCTTC | CASREPGQGVHGYTF
. | . | TRBJ1-3 | TRBV5-6 | TGTGCCAGCAGCCCGGGAGGGAACTCTGGAAACACCATATATTTT | CASSPGGNSGNTIYF
. | TRBD1 | TRBJ2-2 | TRBV5-1 | TGCGCCAGCAGCCACGGTGACAGGGGTCCTGAAGGGGAGCTGTTTTTT | CASSHGDRGPEGELFF
. | . | TRBJ2-5 | TRBV25-1 | TGTGCCAGCAGTGAGACAGGGAGGGAGACCCAGTACTTC | CASSETGRETQYF
. | TRBD2 | TRBJ2-2 | TRBV27 | TGTGCCAGCAGTCACACTAGCGTGATCGGGGAGCTGTTTTTT | CASSHTSVIGELFF
once | TRBD1 | TRBJ1-6 | TRBV30 | TGTGCCTGGAGTGCTGGGCAGGGGGTCACTTCACCCCTCCACTTT | CAWSAGQGVTSPLHF
. | TRBD2 | TRBJ2-7 | TRBV19 | TGTGCCAGTAGCCCCGGACTAGCGGGTGAGCAGTACTTC | CASSPGLAGEQYF
. | . | TRBJ1-2 | TRBV5-4 | TGTGCCAGCAGCTATGATACAGGGCGCAGTAACTATGGCTACACCTTC | CASSYDTGRSNYGYTF
. | . | TRBJ1-3 | TRBV7-9 | TGTGCCAGCAGCTTAGGTGGGAGGGCCTCTGGAAACACCATATATTTT | CASSLGGRASGNTIYF
. | TRBD1 | TRBJ1-1 | TRBV11-2 | TGTGCCAGCAGCCCGAGGGGGCCGGACACTGAAGCTTTCTTT | CASSPRGPDTEAFF
. | . | TRBJ2-2 | TRBV28 | TGTGCCAGCAGACTCGCCGAAACCGGGGAGCTGTTTTTT | CASRLAETGELFF
. | TRBD2 | TRBJ2-3 | TRBV29-1 | TGCAGCGTTGTCCCTAGCGGGCCCCGTGATACGCAGTATTTT | CSVVPSGPRDTQYF
once | . | TRBJ2-3 | TRBV7-2 | TGTGCCAGCAGCTTAGCTCTAGGCGGCTCAGATACGCAGTATTTT | CASSLALGGSDTQYF
. | . | TRBJ1-1 | TRBV6-5 | TGTGCCAGCAGTAAAGGACAGAGGAACACTGAAGCTTTCTTT | CASSKGQRNTEAFF
. | TRBD1 | TRBJ2-7 | TRBV28 | TGTGCCACACGACAGGGCTTCCGCGAGCAGTACTTC | CATRQGFREQYF
few | . | TRBJ2-3 | TRBV4-2 | TGTGCCAGCAGCCAAGATCGTGCGTCAGGGGCATTCACAGATACGCAGTATTTT | CASSQDRASGAFTDTQYF
few | TRBD1 | TRBJ2-7 | TRBV10-1 | TGCGCCAGCAGTGAGGGGACAGGGGTTAGCTACGAGCAGTACTTC | CASSEGTGVSYEQYF
. | TRBD1 | TRBJ1-2 | TRBV5-1 | TGCGCCAGCAGCCCAAGGACAGGGGGCAACTATGGCTACACCTTC | CASSPRTGGNYGYTF
. | . | TRBJ1-5 | TRBV28 | TGTGCCAGCAGTTTATGGGCAGGGGACGGCAATCAGCCCCAGCATTTT | CASSLWAGDGNQPQHF
. | . | TRBJ1-4 | TRBV7-2 | TGTGCCAGCAGCCAAGGGGTTGCTAATGAAAAACTGTTTTTT | CASSQGVANEKLFF
. | TRBD1 | TRBJ1-2 | TRBV7-9 | TGTGCCAGCAGGGGACAGGGTTCCTATGGCTACACCTTC | CASRGQGSYGYTF
. | . | TRBJ2-7 | TRBV27 | TGTGCCAGCAGTTTAGGCGGGCCTTACTACGAGCAGTACTTC | CASSLGGPYYEQYF
. | TRBD1 | TRBJ1-4 | TRBV7-9 | TGTGCCAGCAGCGCCCCGACAGGGGGCGATGAAAAACTGTTTTTT | CASSAPTGGDEKLFF
. | TRBD1 | TRBJ1-6 | TRBV28 | TGTGCCAGCAGTCCCGACAGGGTAGGGAGTTCACCCCTCCACTTT | CASSPDRVGSSPLHF
. | TRBD1 | TRBJ1-6 | TRBV7-2 | TGTGCCAGCAGCTTAAAGGAGGGGACAGGTAATTCACCCCTCCACTTT | CASSLKEGTGNSPLHF
few | TRBD2 | TRBJ2-7 | TRBV5-1 | TGCGCCAGCAGCTTGGCTAGCGGGAGAACGGCCAGGGACGAGCAGTACTTC | CASSLASGRTARDEQYF
. | TRBD2 | TRBJ2-1 | TRBV27 | TGTGCCAGCAGTTCTCTGGGCGCGGGAGTATACAATGAGCAGTTCTTC | CASSSLGAGVYNEQFF
. | . | TRBJ2-2 | TRBV27 | TGTGCCAGCAGTTTATTATTCGGTGGGGAGCTGTTTTTT | CASSLLFGGELFF
. | . | TRBJ1-5 | TRBV28 | TGTGCCAGCATCGAGGCGGGGCGGGCTCATAGCAATCAGCCCCAGCATTTT | CASIEAGRAHSNQPQHF
. | TRBD2 | TRBJ2-2 | TRBV5-5 | TGTGCCAGCAGCCGGGAGGGAGGCGGGGAGCTGTTTTTT | CASSREGGGELFF
. | . | TRBJ1-4 | TRBV6-1 | TGTGCCAGCAGTGTAACCGAGACTAATGAAAAACTGTTTTTT | CASSVTETNEKLFF
. | . | TRBJ1-2 | TRBV5-6 | TGTGCCAGCAGTTATCAGGGGTACATGGACTATGGCTACACCTTC | CASSYQGYMDYGYTF
. | . | TRBJ1-5 | TRBV6-5 | TGTGCCAGCAGAATGGGCCCCGATGCTCAGCCCCAGCATTTT | CASRMGPDAQPQHF